Below, 32 T cell receptor beta chains from the same sample are listed, as sequenced in a study of tissue T cells after allogeneic stem cell transplantation. The time point is: mouse harvest day 14 after allogeneic transplant. Mouse grafts combined 10^7 T-cell-depleted bone marrow cells with 10^6 splenic CD5+ T cells. Libraries were prepared by immunoSEQ multiplex PCR; TCRdb keeps only in-frame clonotypes and omits some of them. The table lists approximately 4,500 clones, 45% of them singletons. The sequencing input was gut tissue. Every receptor here comes from a female BALB/c mouse given C57BL/6 T cells with graft-versus-host disease after an allogeneic hematopoietic cell transplant.

On this clone itself: Gene names denote mouse genes. Coverage ceases 1 residue before the CDR3 finishes, and the germline J gene fills in the end. The J gene is TRBJ1-4, the V gene TRBV16, with 8 bases that match TRBD1. V lost 4 bases to trimming and J lost 3 bases; unmatched junction nucleotides: 4. Germline V lookup: CDR1 SGHSA, CDR2 FRNQAP. This CDR3 has 15 amino acids. The CDR3 sequence: CASSSQGAPNERLFF. Incomplete CDR3 DNA: TGTGCAAGCAGCTCTCAGGGGGCGCCCAACGAAAGATTATTT.

For this clone: Each gene name is a mouse one. This CDR3 reads CASSLRTANTGQLYF. Incomplete CDR3 DNA: TGTGCCAGCAGCCTCAGGACAGCAAACACCGGGCAGCTCTAC. The chain employs TRBV5 and TRBJ2-2, with TRBD1 as a possible D gene (6 bases). The CDR3 goes on 1 residue after the read ends, and that part is filled in from the germline J gene. The germline V gene encodes CDR1 LGHNA and CDR2 YNLKQL (reference sequence). V was trimmed by 4 bases and J by 0 bases, leaving 9 bases between them. The CDR3 is 15 residues long.

This clone ranks as medium-sized. The gene names here belong to mouse. The read finishes 1 residue shy of the CDR3 end, and the germline J gene is used to complete it. J is TRBJ2-7 and V is TRBV26, with 11 bases aligning to TRBD2. CDR1 and CDR2 (germline): KGHPV, FQNQEV (reference sequence). V trimming: 6 bases; J trimming: 5 bases; junction bases outside the gene matches: 0. The CDR3 totals 12 residues. The CDR3 spells CASRDWGDEQYF. The sequenced CDR3 bases are TGTGCCAGCAGGGACTGGGGGGATGAACAGTAC.

As for this clone: The germline and genes are mouse ones. The read stops 1 residue short of the end of the CDR3; the missing end is completed from the germline J gene. The V gene is TRBV12-1, the J gene TRBJ2-7, with D unclear. V was trimmed by 0 bases and J by 1 base, leaving 6 bases between them. This CDR3 contains 13 residues. CDR1 and CDR2 (germline): SGHSN, HYEKVE. This chain's CDR3 is CASSLDISYEQYF. The part of the CDR3 DNA that was read is TGTGCCAGCTCTCTCGACATATCCTATGAACAGTAC.

Regarding this clone: These gene names are mouse names. The CDR3 end lies 1 residue beyond the end of the read and is filled in from the germline J gene. The genes are TRBV13-1 and TRBJ2-5; 10 nucleotides agree with TRBD2. The germline gives CDR1 NSHNY, CDR2 SYGAGN. This CDR3 has 14 residues. The trim removed 1 base at V and 5 bases at J, leaving 1 base unmatched. This chain's CDR3 is CASSDLGGRDTQYF. CDR3 DNA, as far as it was read: TGTGCCAGCAGTGATCTGGGGGGGCGAGACACCCAGTAC.

With regard to this clone: The listed genes are named as in mouse. Read sequence stops 1 residue before the CDR3 end, and the germline J gene provides the missing end. The chain uses TRBV31 and TRBJ1-6, with D possibly being TRBD1 (6 bases). TRBJ1-6 is labeled an ORF, and its function is uncertain. In germline, CDR1 is GKSSPN, CDR2 SITVG. There are 15 residues in the CDR3. Trimming shortened V by 0 bases and J by 4 bases, and 10 bases separated the two germline ends. Incomplete CDR3 DNA: TGTGCCTGGAGTCTAGGGGGGTGGTATAATTCGCCCCTCTAC. This translates into CAWSLGGWYNSPLY. The whole CDR3 protein reads CAWSLGGWYNSPLYF.

Turning to this clone: Gene names are mouse gene names. The missing CDR3 end, 1 residue past where the read stops, is filled in from the germline J gene. The chain is built from TRBV13-1 and TRBJ1-1; no reliable D call. Trimming left V 1 base short and J 0 bases short, with 7 bases between. This CDR3 is built from 14 residues. Per the germline V gene, CDR1 is NSHNY and CDR2 is SYGAGN. CDR3 region: CASSDTQSNTEVFF. The CDR3 bases that were read are TGTGCCAGCAGTGATACACAGTCAAACACAGAAGTCTTC.

This clone was seen just once. Germline and genes: mouse. The sequence runs out 1 residue before the end of the CDR3; the remainder is reconstructed from the germline J gene. The chain combines TRBV23 with TRBJ2-5; TRBD2, the D gene given by the table, was not confirmed from the DNA. The CDR3 extends over 15 amino acids. Germline loops: CDR1 KGHTA, CDR2 FQNQQP. The DNA read from the CDR3 is TGCTCCAGCAGTCAAGGCTGGGCTAACCAAGACACCCAGTAC. Translation: CSSSQGWANQDTQY. The CDR3 reads in full as CSSSQGWANQDTQYF.

In the case of this clone: The gene names here belong to mouse. The read stops 1 residue short of the end of the CDR3; the missing end is completed from the germline J gene. The chain joins TRBV16 to TRBJ1-6, with 10 bases aligning to TRBD1. TRBJ1-6 has ORF status, its function being uncertain. CDR1 and CDR2 from the germline V gene are SGHSA and FRNQAP. Trimming at V came to 6 bases and at J to 5 bases, leaving 7 bases not matched to a gene. CDR3 size: 16 residues. The covered CDR3 bases are TGTGCAAGCAGTCCCGGGACAGGGGCGGATAATTCGCCCCTCTAC. The encoded protein is CASSPGTGADNSPLY. Given in full, the CDR3 is CASSPGTGADNSPLYF.

A note on this clone: Gene names are the mouse ones. Sequencing ends 1 residue short of the CDR3 end; the germline J gene provides the rest. V is TRBV16 and J is TRBJ2-2; TRBD2 matches at 10 bases. CDR1 is SGHSA and CDR2 is FRNQAP in the germline V gene. The CDR3 is 15 amino acids. Trimming took 6 bases from V and 2 from J; bases not matched to a gene: 3. This CDR3 is CASSPDWGNTGQLYF. The DNA read from the CDR3 is TGTGCAAGCAGTCCGGACTGGGGGAACACCGGGCAGCTCTAC.

Concerning this clone: Gene names denote mouse genes. CDR3 bases read: TGTGCCAGCAGTCCAGGGACAGGGGATGAACAGTAC. Its translation is CASSPGTGDEQY. Given in full, the CDR3 is CASSPGTGDEQYF. The chain uses TRBV26 and TRBJ2-7; 10 positions agree with TRBD1. The read halts 1 residue ahead of the CDR3 end, with the missing end drawn from the germline J gene. V lost 4 bases, J lost 5 bases, and 2 bases stayed unmatched. Germline V CDR1 and CDR2: KGHPV, FQNQEV (reference sequence). The CDR3 spans 13 residues.

Notes on this clone: These gene names are mouse names. Read sequence stops 1 residue before the CDR3 end, and the germline J gene provides the missing end. V and J are TRBV3 and TRBJ1-1, with D perhaps TRBD1 (5 bases). Trimming left V 5 bases short and J 1 base short, with 8 bases between. The CDR3 sequence is 13 residues long. Germline CDR1 and CDR2: SNHLY and FYNGKV (reference sequence). CDR3 bases read: TGTGCCAGCAGCACGACAGAAAACACAGAAGTCTTC. As protein: CASSTTENTEVF. The CDR3 in its entirety is CASSTTENTEVFF.

This clone was found a few times. The germline and genes are mouse ones. The read ends 1 residue shy of where the CDR3 ends; the end is completed using the germline J gene. This chain connects TRBV3 to TRBJ2-5; 11 bases are a match to TRBD2. CDR3 length: 15 residues. V lost 4 bases to trimming and J lost 2 bases; unmatched junction nucleotides: 2. The germline V gene encodes CDR1 SNHLY and CDR2 FYNGKV (reference sequence). CDR3 region: CASSSTGGGQDTQYF. The CDR3 DNA, read in part, is TGTGCCAGCAGCTCGACTGGGGGGGGCCAAGACACCCAGTAC. Variable domain in full (rest from reference TRBV3 and TRBJ2-5): GPKVLQIPSHQIIDMGQMVTLNCDPVSNHLYFYWYKQILGQQMEFLVNFYNGKVMEKSKLFKDQFSVERPDGSYFTLKIQPTALEDSAVYFCASSSTGGGQDTQYFGPGTRLLVL.

This clone was observed a few times. Gene names are mouse gene names. The read halts 1 residue ahead of the CDR3 end, with the missing end drawn from the germline J gene. V usage is TRBV23 and J usage is TRBJ2-7; no check of the table's D call, TRBD1, against the DNA was made. From germline, CDR1 is KGHTA and CDR2 FQNQQP. The length of the CDR3 is 12 residues. This chain's CDR3 is CSSSPGQYEQYF. The CDR3 DNA, read in part, is TGCTCCAGCAGTCCGGGACAGTATGAACAGTAC.

Note on this clone: Gene names are the mouse ones. The CDR3 extends 1 residue past the end of the read, so its final part is completed from the germline J gene. The chain links TRBV26 to TRBJ2-1, with 11 bases lining up with TRBD1. The CDR3 length is 14 residues. Losses at the gene ends were 4 bases for V and 6 bases for J; bases not matched to a gene: 2. The germline V gene has CDR1 KGHPV and CDR2 FQNQEV (reference sequence). CDR3 bases read: TGTGCCAGCAGTCCGGGGACAGGGGGTGCTGAGCAGTTC. Its protein is CASSPGTGGAEQF. The whole CDR3 is CASSPGTGGAEQFF.

Details on this clone: The listed genes are named as in mouse. The read ends 1 residue before the CDR3 terminus; that terminus is restored from the germline J gene. This rearrangement joins TRBV29 to TRBJ2-7; D gene uncertain. Germline CDR1 and CDR2: MSHET and SYDVDS. Deletions cut 6 bases from V and 0 bases from J, with 9 bases between. The CDR3 is 13 residues long. CDR3 bases read: TGTGCTAGCAGCCAGAGAAGCTCCTATGAACAGTAC. This translates into CASSQRSSYEQY. Given in full, the CDR3 is CASSQRSSYEQYF.

As concerns this clone: Gene labels here are mouse ones. The read ends 1 residue before the CDR3 terminus; that terminus is restored from the germline J gene. The chain combines TRBV16 with TRBJ2-7, with a tentative D call TRBD1 (6 bases). V was shortened by 2 bases and J by 5 bases, with 7 bases between the two germline ends. The germline V gene encodes CDR1 SGHSA and CDR2 FRNQAP. This CDR3 spans 12 amino acids. CDR3 sequence: CASSLSGDEQYF. The covered CDR3 bases are TGTGCAAGCAGCTTATCAGGGGATGAACAGTAC.

As to this clone: The gene symbols are mouse symbols. The CDR3 end is not reached by the read, which stops 1 residue before it; the germline J gene fills it in. The V call is TRBV23, the J call TRBJ2-1; the DNA was not compared with TRBD1, the D call given in the table. This CDR3 has 15 amino acids. The V gene's germline CDR1 is KGHTA and CDR2 FQNQQP. CDR3: CSSSRQGSNYAEQFF. The covered CDR3 bases are TGCTCCAGCAGTCGACAGGGTTCTAACTATGCTGAGCAGTTC. Combining the CDR3 with reference TRBV23 and TRBJ2-1 gives the whole variable domain DAAVTQKPRYLIKMKGQEAEMKCIPEKGHTAVFWYQQKQSKELKFLIYFQNQQPLDQIDMVKERFSAVCPSSSLCSLGIRTCEAEDSALYLCSSSRQGSNYAEQFFGPGTRLTVL.

As regards this clone: Gene names and germline match the mouse. With the read ending 1 residue before the CDR3 end, the germline J gene is used to fill in that end. This chain uses TRBV3 with TRBJ2-2; 8 bases match TRBD2. The CDR3 totals 14 residues. The germline V gene encodes CDR1 SNHLY and CDR2 FYNGKV (reference sequence). V lost 5 bases, J lost 7 bases, and 6 bases stayed unmatched. The CDR3 sequence is CASSPTGVNGQLYF. The covered CDR3 bases are TGTGCCAGCAGCCCGACTGGGGTGAACGGGCAGCTCTAC.

Remarks on this clone: Here the gene names and germline are mouse. The CDR3 extends 1 residue past the end of the read, so its final part is completed from the germline J gene. This sequence joins TRBV5 and TRBJ2-5, with 8 bases that match TRBD1. This CDR3 is 14 amino acids long. CDR1 is LGHNA, CDR2 YNLKQL, per germline (reference sequence). V lost 4 bases to trimming and J lost 6 bases; unmatched junction nucleotides: 6. The CDR3 bases that were read are TGTGCCAGCAGCCCCCAGGGGGCGCCGGACACCCAGTAC. Protein product: CASSPQGAPDTQY. The complete CDR3 sequence is CASSPQGAPDTQYF.

Worth noting for this clone: The gene names here belong to mouse. The read finishes 1 residue shy of the CDR3 end, and the germline J gene is used to complete it. This chain links TRBV13-3 with TRBJ2-7; a weak D match, TRBD2 (6 bases). Germline V gene sequence: CDR1 NNHDY, CDR2 SYVADS. The CDR3 has 13 amino acids. Trimming pared 2 bases from V and 2 bases from J, leaving 8 bases between. Incomplete CDR3 DNA: TGTGCCAGCAGTGAACGGGGGGCCTATGAACAGTAC. Its protein is CASSERGAYEQY. The CDR3, in full, reads CASSERGAYEQYF.

Points on this clone: Gene names and germline refer to mouse. The CDR3 goes on 1 residue after the read ends, and that part is filled in from the germline J gene. The genes are TRBV26 and TRBJ2-4, with 9 bases aligning to TRBD2. V shed 4 bases and J 4 bases; nucleotides not matched to a gene: 0. The CDR3 spans 13 residues. Germline CDR1 is KGHPV and CDR2 is FQNQEV (reference sequence). The part of the CDR3 DNA that was read is TGTGCCAGCAGTCGACTGGGGGAAAACACCTTGTAC. It encodes CASSRLGENTLY. The complete CDR3 protein is CASSRLGENTLYF.

This clone has just a few counts. Gene names are mouse gene names. The CDR3 is cut off 1 residue early in the read; its end comes from the germline J gene. The chain combines TRBV20 with TRBJ1-1, with a possible D match to TRBD1 (5 bases). The CDR3 runs to 13 residues. Per the germline V gene, CDR1 is GFQATS and CDR2 is STVNSAI. The V and J ends lost 0 bases and 2 bases respectively, with 7 bases between them. The part of the CDR3 DNA that was read is TGTGGTGCTAGGGAAGGACACAACACAGAAGTCTTC. It encodes CGAREGHNTEVF. The full CDR3 is CGAREGHNTEVFF. Together with reference TRBV20 and TRBJ1-1, the CDR3 gives the full variable domain: GALVYQYPRRTICKSGTSMRMECQAVGFQATSVAWYRQSPQKTFELIALSTVNSAIKYEQNFTQEKFPISHPNLSFSSMTVLNAYLEDRGLYLCGAREGHNTEVFFGKGTRLTVV.

A word on this clone: One end of the junction does not line up with germline, which may come from a read error. The genes and germline here are from mouse. Read sequence stops 1 residue before the CDR3 end, and the germline J gene provides the missing end. V and J are TRBV19 and TRBJ2-7; 9 nucleotides match TRBD1. The germline V gene has CDR1 FNHDT and CDR2 SITEND (reference sequence). This CDR3 region has 11 residues. The part of the CDR3 DNA that was read is TGTGCCCGCAGACAGGGGGTTGCACAGTAC. Translation: CARRQGVAQY. The CDR3 in its entirety is CARRQGVAQYF.

Remarks on this clone: The genes are named according to mouse. The observed sequence ends 1 residue before the CDR3 terminus, with the missing tail filled in from the germline J gene. This chain uses TRBV5 with TRBJ1-4; TRBD1 might be the D (6 bases). The germline V gene has CDR1 LGHNA and CDR2 YNLKQL (reference sequence). With 5 bases removed from V and 3 bases from J, the gap between germline ends came to 7 bases. CDR3 length: 13 residues. This chain's CDR3 is CASSWTANERLFF. CDR3 DNA (partial): TGTGCCAGCAGCTGGACAGCCAACGAAAGATTATTT.

This clone appeared a few times. Gene names are the mouse ones. The CDR3 end lies 1 residue beyond the end of the read and is filled in from the germline J gene. V and J are TRBV3 and TRBJ2-3, with TRBD2 matching over 13 bases. This CDR3 is 16 amino acids long. Germline V lookup: CDR1 SNHLY, CDR2 FYNGKV (reference sequence). The V segment lost 6 bases and the J segment 1 base; nucleotides outside the gene matches: 4. The CDR3 sequence: CASRTGTGGGAETLYF. Partial CDR3 DNA: TGTGCCAGCAGGACTGGGACTGGGGGGGGTGCAGAAACGCTGTAT.

Notes on this clone: Genes here carry mouse names. The observed sequence ends 1 residue before the CDR3 terminus, with the missing tail filled in from the germline J gene. V usage is TRBV1 and J usage is TRBJ2-1; D could derive from TRBD1 or TRBD2 (6 bases each). The V gene's germline CDR1 is NSQYPW and CDR2 LRSPGD (reference sequence). The CDR3 has 13 amino acids. The V gene lost 0 bases and the J gene lost 9 bases, with 9 bases spanning the gap. CDR3 sequence reads: CTCSADRGVEQFF. The sequenced CDR3 bases are TGCACCTGCAGTGCAGATAGGGGGGTTGAGCAGTTC.

As concerns this clone: The germline and genes are mouse ones. CDR3 loop: CSSSRSRGDDTQYF. The part of the CDR3 DNA that was read is TGCTCCAGCAGTCGCAGCAGGGGGGACGACACCCAGTAC. V is TRBV23 and J is TRBJ2-5; no check of the table's D call, TRBD1, against the DNA was made. The observed sequence ends 1 residue before the CDR3 terminus, with the missing tail filled in from the germline J gene. Germline V lookup: CDR1 KGHTA, CDR2 FQNQQP. This CDR3 comprises 14 residues.

Note on this clone: All gene names here are mouse names. The DNA read from the CDR3 is TGTGCCAGCTCTCGGGACACTGGAAATACGCTCTAT. Protein: CASSRDTGNTLY. The CDR3, in full, reads CASSRDTGNTLYF. The chain combines TRBV12-1 with TRBJ1-3; D is possibly TRBD1 (6 bases). The sequenced fragment ends 1 residue before the CDR3 boundary, so the rest is inferred from the germline J gene. The germline gives CDR1 SGHSN, CDR2 HYEKVE. This CDR3 has 13 residues. V dropped 2 bases and J dropped 2 bases, with 6 bases sitting between them.

Worth noting for this clone: One end of the junction does not line up with germline, which may come from a read error. All gene names here are mouse names. The sequenced fragment ends 1 residue before the CDR3 boundary, so the rest is inferred from the germline J gene. The chain employs TRBV26 and TRBJ1-1; no reliable D call. CDR3 length equals 12 residues. Germline CDR1 KGHPV, CDR2 FQNQEV (reference sequence). CDR3 protein: CVSSTGNTEVFF. The sequenced CDR3 bases are TGTGTCAGCAGTACGGGAAACACAGAAGTCTTC.

About this clone: The genes are named according to mouse. CDR3 protein: CASSSGLGGSAETLYF. The covered CDR3 bases are TGTGCCAGCAGCTCCGGACTGGGGGGTAGTGCAGAAACGCTGTAT. The rearrangement uses TRBV4 and TRBJ2-3; 11 bases align to TRBD2. The read ends 1 residue shy of where the CDR3 ends; the end is completed using the germline J gene. Germline V gene sequence: CDR1 LGHDT, CDR2 YNNKQL (reference sequence). After removal of 4 bases from V and 0 bases from J, the junction contained 3 bases not matched to a gene. The CDR3 totals 16 residues.

By share of the sample, this clone is hyperexpanded (1% or more). Each gene name is a mouse one. The read ends 1 residue shy of where the CDR3 ends; the end is completed using the germline J gene. V and J are TRBV2 and TRBJ1-4; D is unresolved. Trimming took off 10 bases at V and 0 bases at J, with 9 bases between the two ends. Germline CDR1 is LGHNA and CDR2 is YSYQKL. This CDR3 is built from 13 residues. Partial CDR3 DNA: TGTGCCACCGGAACAATTTCCAACGAAAGATTATTT. Protein product: CATGTISNERLF. The CDR3 as a whole reads CATGTISNERLFF.